The source of this T cell receptor (beta chain) is a study of blood T cell repertoires in COVID-19. This CDR3 contains 16 residues. V shed 3 bases and J 6 bases; nucleotides not matched to a gene: 12. The germline gives CDR1 SGHNT, CDR2 YYREEE (reference sequence). Assay: immunoSEQ multiplex PCR; the TCRdb copy retains only in-frame clones and omits some. The table includes around 150,000 clones, about 83% detected once. This receptor was identified in a man aged 45 to 65 with acute or convalescent COVID-19. Sequenced material: peripheral blood. The rearrangement joins TRBV5-4 to TRBJ2-1, with 7 bases lining up with TRBD1. CDR3 region: CASSSDRERLGNEQFF. DNA of the CDR3: TGTGCCAGCAGCTCCGACAGGGAACGGCTGGGCAATGAGCAGTTCTTC.